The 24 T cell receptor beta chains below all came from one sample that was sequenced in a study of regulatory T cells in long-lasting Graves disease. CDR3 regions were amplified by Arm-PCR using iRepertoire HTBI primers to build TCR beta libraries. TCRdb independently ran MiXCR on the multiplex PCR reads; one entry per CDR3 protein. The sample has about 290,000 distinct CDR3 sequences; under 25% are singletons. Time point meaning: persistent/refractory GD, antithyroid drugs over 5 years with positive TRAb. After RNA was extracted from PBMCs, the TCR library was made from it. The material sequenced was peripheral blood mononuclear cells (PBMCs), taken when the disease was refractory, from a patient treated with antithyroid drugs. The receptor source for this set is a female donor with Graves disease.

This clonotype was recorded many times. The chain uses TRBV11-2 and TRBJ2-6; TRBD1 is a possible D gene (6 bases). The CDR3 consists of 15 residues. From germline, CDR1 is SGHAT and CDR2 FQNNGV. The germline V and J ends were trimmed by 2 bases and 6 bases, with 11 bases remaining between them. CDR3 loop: CASSLIGGEANVLTF. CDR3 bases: TGTGCCAGCAGCTTAATAGGGGGTGAGGCCAACGTCCTGACTTTC.

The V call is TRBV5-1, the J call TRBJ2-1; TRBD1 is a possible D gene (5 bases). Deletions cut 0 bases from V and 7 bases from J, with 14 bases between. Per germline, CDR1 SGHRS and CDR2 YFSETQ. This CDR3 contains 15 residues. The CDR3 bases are TGCGCCAGCAGCTTGGGAGGCGTGGGGCGGAATGAGCAGTTCTTC. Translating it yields CASSLGGVGRNEQFF.

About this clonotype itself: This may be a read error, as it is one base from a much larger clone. The CDR3 spells CAGGLTGALEQYF. Written as DNA, the CDR3 is TGTGCCGGCGGGTTGACGGGAGCCCTCGAGCAGTACTTC. The chain employs TRBV7-2 and TRBJ2-7; TRBD2 might be the D (6 bases). Germline CDR1 and CDR2: SGHTA and FQGNSA. The V gene lost 11 bases and the J gene lost 6 bases, with 20 bases spanning the gap. This CDR3 spans 13 amino acids.

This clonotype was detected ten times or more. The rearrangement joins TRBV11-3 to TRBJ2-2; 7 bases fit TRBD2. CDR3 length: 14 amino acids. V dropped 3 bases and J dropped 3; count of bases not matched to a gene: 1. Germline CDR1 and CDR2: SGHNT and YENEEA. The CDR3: CASSLSGDTGELFF. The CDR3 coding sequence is TGTGCCAGCAGCTTGAGCGGGGACACCGGGGAGCTGTTTTTT.

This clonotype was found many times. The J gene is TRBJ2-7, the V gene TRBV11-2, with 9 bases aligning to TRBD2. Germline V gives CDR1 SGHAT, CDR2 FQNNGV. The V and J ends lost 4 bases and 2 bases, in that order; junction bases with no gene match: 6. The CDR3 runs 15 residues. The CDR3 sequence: CASSSSRLAAYEQYF. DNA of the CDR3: TGTGCCAGCAGCTCATCAAGACTAGCGGCCTACGAGCAGTACTTC.

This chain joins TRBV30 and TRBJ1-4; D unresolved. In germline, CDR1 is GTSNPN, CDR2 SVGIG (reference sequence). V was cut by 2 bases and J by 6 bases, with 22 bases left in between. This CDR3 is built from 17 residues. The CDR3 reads CAWSNIVILEYHEKLFF. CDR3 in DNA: TGTGCCTGGAGTAATATTGTCATACTGGAATACCATGAAAAACTGTTTTTT.

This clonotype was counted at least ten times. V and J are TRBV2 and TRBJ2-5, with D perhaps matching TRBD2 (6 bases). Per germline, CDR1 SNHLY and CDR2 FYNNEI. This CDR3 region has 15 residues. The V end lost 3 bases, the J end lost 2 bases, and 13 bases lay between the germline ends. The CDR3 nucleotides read TGTGCCAGCAGTGAGCCCAGGGACTTTCAAGAGACCCAGTACTTC. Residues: CASSEPRDFQETQYF.

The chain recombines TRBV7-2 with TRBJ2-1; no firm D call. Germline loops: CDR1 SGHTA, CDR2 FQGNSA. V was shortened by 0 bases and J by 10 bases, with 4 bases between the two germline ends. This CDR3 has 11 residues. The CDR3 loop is CASSLASEQFF. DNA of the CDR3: TGTGCCAGCAGCTTAGCATCCGAGCAGTTCTTC.

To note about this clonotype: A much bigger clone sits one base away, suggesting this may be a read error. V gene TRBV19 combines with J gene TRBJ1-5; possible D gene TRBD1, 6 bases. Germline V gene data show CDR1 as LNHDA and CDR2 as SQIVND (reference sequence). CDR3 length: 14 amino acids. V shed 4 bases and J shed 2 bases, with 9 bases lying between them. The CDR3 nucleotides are TGTGCCAGTAGTAAAGGGGGTGGCAATCAGCCCCAGCATTTT. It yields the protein CASSKGGGNQPQHF.

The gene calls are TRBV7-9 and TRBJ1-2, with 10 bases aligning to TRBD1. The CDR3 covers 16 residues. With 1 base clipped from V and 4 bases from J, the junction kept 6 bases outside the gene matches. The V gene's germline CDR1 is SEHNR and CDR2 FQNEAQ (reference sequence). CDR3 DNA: TGTGCCAGCAGCTTAGGATCGGGACAGGGGACCTATGGCTACACCTTC. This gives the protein CASSLGSGQGTYGYTF. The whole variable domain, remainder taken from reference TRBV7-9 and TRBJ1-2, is DTGVSQNPRHKITKRGQNVTFRCDPISEHNRLYWYRQTLGQGPEFLTYFQNEAQLEKSRLLSDRFSAERPKGSFSTLEIQRTEQGDSAMYLCASSLGSGQGTYGYTFGSGTRLTVV.

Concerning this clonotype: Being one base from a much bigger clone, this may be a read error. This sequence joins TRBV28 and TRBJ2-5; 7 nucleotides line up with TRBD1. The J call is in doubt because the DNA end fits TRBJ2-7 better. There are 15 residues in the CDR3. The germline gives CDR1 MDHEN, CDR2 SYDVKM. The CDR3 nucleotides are TGTGCCAGCCTCGGGACAGCTCTAGGTTCCTACGAGCAGTACTTC. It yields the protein CASLGTALGSYEQYF.

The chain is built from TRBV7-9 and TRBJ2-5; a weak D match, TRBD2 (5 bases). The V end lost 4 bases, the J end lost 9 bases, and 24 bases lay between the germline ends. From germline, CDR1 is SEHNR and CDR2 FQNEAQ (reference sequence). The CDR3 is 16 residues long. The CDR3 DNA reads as TGTGCCAGCAGCTCGGAAGAGGGCAGACTAAGAGCGGCCCAGTACTTC. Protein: CASSSEEGRLRAAQYF. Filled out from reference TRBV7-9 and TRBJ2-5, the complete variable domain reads DTGVSQNPRHKITKRGQNVTFRCDPISEHNRLYWYRQTLGQGPEFLTYFQNEAQLEKSRLLSDRFSAERPKGSFSTLEIQRTEQGDSAMYLCASSSEEGRLRAAQYFGPGTRLLVL.

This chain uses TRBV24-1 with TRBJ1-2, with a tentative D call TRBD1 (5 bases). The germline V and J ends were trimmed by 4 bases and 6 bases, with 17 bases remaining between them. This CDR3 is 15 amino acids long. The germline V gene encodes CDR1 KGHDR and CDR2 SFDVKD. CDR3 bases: TGTGCCACCAGTGACCGGGGACGGGGGATGAATGGCTACACCTTC. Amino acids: CATSDRGRGMNGYTF.

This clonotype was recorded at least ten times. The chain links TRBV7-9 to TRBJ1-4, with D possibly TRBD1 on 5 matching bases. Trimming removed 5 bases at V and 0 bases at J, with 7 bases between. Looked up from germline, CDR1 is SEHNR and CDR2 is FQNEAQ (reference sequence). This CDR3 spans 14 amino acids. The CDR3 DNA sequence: TGTGCCAGCAGCCAGGGAGCAACTAATGAAAAACTGTTTTTT. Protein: CASSQGATNEKLFF.

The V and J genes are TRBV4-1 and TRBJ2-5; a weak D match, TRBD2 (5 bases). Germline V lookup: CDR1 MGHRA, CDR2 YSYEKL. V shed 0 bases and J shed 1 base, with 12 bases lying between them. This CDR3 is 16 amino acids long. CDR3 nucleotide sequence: TGCGCCAGCAGCCAAGAAGAGTTGGCGGGCCAAGAGACCCAGTACTTC. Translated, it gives CASSQEELAGQETQYF.

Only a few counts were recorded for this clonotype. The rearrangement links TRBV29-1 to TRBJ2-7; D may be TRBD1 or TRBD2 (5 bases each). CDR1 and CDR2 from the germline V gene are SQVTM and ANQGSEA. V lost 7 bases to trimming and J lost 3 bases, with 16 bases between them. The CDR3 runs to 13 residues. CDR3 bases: TGCAGCGGCCGGGACGACCTCGGCTACGAGCAGTACTTC. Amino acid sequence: CSGRDDLGYEQYF.

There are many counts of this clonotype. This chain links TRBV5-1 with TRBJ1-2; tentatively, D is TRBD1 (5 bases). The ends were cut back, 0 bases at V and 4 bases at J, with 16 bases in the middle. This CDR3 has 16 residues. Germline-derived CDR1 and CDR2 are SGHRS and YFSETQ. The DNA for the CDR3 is TGCGCCAGCAGCTTGGGGCCTGAGAGAGGGGCCTATGGCTACACCTTC. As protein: CASSLGPERGAYGYTF.

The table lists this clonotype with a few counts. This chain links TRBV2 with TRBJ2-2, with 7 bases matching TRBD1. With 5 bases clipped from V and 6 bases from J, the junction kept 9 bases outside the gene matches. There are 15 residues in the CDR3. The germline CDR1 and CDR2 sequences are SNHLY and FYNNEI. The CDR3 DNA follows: TGTGCCAGCAGTCCCGGCCAGGGGGTTTCCGGGGAGCTGTTTTTT. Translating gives CASSPGQGVSGELFF.

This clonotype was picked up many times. The CDR3 region is CASSYRGTGELFF. In DNA form, the CDR3 reads TGTGCCAGCAGCTACAGGGGAACCGGGGAGCTGTTTTTT. This rearrangement joins TRBV3-1 to TRBJ2-2; TRBD1 matches at 7 bases. Trimming removed 5 bases from V and 5 bases from J; junction bases left unmatched: 2. Germline V gives CDR1 LGHDT, CDR2 YNNKEL (reference sequence). The length of the CDR3 is 13 residues. The whole variable domain, remainder taken from reference TRBV3-1 and TRBJ2-2, is DTAVSQTPKYLVTQMGNDKSIKCEQNLGHDTMYWYKQDSKKFLKIMFSYNNKELIINETVPNRFSPKSPDKAHLNLHINSLELGDSAVYFCASSYRGTGELFFGEGSRLTVL.

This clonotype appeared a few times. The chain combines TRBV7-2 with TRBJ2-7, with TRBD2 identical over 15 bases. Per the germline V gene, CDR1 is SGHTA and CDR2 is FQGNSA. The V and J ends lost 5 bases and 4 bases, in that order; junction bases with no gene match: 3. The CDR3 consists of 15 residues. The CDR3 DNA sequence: TGTGCCAGCAGCATGGGACTAGCGGGAGGATACGAGCAGTACTTC. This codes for CASSMGLAGGYEQYF.

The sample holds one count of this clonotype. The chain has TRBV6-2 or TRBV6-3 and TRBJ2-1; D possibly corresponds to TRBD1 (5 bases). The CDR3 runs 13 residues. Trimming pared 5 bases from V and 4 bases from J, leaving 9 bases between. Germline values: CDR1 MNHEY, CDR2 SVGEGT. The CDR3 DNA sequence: TGTGCCAGCAGTAAGACAGTATACAATGAGCAGTTCTTC. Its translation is CASSKTVYNEQFF.

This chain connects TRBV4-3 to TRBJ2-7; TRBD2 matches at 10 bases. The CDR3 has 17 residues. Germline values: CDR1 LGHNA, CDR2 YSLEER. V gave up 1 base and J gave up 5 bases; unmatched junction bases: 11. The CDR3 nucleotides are TGCGCCAGCAGCCAAGTCAAGGGTATAGCGGGAGGAAACGAGCAGTACTTC. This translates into CASSQVKGIAGGNEQYF.

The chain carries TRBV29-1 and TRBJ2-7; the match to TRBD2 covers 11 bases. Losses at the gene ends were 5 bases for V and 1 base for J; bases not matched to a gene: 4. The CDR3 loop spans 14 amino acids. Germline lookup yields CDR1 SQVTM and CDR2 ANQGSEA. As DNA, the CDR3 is TGCAGCGTTTCCGTAGCGGGAGGGTCCTACGAGCAGTACTTC. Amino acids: CSVSVAGGSYEQYF.

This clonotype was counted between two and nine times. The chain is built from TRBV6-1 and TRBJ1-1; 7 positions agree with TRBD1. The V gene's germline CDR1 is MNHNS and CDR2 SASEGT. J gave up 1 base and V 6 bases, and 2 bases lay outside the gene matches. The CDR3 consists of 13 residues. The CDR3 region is CASRDRQNTEAFF. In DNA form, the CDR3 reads TGTGCCAGCAGGGACAGGCAGAACACTGAAGCTTTCTTT.